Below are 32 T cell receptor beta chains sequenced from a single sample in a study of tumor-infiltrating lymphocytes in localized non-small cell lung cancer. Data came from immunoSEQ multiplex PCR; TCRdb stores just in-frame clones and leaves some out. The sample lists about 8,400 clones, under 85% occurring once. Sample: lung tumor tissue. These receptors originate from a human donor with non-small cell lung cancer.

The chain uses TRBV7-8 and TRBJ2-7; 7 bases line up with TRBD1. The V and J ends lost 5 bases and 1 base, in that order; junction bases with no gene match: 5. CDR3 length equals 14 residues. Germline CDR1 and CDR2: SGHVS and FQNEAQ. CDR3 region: CASSLGQESYEQYF. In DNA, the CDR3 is TGTGCCAGCAGCCTAGGACAGGAATCCTACGAGCAGTACTTC.

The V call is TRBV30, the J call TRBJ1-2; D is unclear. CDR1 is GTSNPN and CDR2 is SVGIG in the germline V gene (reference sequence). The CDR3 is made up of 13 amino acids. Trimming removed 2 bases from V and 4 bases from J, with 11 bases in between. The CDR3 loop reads CAWSTKGSYGYTF. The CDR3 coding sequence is TGTGCCTGGAGTACGAAGGGCAGCTATGGCTACACCTTC. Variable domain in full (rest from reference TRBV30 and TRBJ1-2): SQTIHQWPATLVQPVGSPLSLECTVEGTSNPNLYWYRQAAGRGLQLLFYSVGIGQISSEVPQNLSASRPQDRQFILSSKKLLLSDSGFYLCAWSTKGSYGYTFGSGTRLTVV.

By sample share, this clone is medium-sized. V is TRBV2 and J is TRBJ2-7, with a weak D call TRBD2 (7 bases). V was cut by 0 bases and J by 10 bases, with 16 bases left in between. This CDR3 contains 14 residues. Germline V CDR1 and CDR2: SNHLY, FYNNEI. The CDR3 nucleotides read TGTGCCAGCAGTGAAGCCCGGGAGGCCGGGACACAGTACTTC. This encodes CASSEAREAGTQYF.

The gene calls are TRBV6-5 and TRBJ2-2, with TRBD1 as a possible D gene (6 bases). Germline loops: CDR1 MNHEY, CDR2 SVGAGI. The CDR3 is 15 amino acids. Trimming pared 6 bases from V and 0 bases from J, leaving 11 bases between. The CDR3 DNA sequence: TGTGCCAGCAGGAGGGGGAAATCGAACACCGGGGAGCTGTTTTTT. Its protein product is CASRRGKSNTGELFF.

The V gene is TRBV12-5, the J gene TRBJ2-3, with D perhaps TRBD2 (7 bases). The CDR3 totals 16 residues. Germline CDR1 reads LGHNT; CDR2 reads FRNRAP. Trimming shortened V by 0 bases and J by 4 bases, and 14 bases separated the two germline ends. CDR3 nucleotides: TGTGCTAGTGGTTTGGTAATACGCGGGGGCCCAGATACGCAGTATTTT. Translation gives CASGLVIRGGPDTQYF.

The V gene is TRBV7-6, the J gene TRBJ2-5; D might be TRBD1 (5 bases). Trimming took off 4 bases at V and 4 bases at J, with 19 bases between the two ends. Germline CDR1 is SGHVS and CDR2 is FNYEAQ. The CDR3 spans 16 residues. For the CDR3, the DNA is TGTGCCAGCAGCTCAGCACGAGTCAGGGTCGGAGAGACCCAGTACTTC. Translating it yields CASSSARVRVGETQYF.

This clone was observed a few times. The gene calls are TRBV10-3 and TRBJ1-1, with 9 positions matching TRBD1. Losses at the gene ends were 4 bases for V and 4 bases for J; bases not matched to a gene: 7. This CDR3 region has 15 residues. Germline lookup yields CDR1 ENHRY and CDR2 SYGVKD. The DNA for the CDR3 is TGTGCCATCAGTGCGATCCCGACAGGGGGCACTGAAGCTTTCTTT. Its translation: CAISAIPTGGTEAFF.

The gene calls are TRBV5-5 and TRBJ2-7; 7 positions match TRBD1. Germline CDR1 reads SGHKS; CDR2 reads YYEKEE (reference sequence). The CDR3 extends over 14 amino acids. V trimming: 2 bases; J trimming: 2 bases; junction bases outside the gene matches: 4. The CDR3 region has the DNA TGTGCCAGCAGCTTACGACAGGGACCCTACGAGCAGTACTTC. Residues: CASSLRQGPYEQYF.

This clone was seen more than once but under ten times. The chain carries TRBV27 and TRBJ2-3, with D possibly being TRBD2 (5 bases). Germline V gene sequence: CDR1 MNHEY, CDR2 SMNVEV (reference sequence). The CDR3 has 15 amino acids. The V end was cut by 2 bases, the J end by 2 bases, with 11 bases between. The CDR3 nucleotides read TGTGCCAGCAGTTTAAGGGAGAGGTACACAGATACGCAGTATTTT. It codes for CASSLRERYTDTQYF.

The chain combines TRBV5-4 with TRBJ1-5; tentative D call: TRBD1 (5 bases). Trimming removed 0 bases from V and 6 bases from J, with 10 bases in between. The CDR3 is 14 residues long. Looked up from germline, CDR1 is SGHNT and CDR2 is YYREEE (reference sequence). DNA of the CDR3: TGTGCCAGCAGCTTGGCGGGGGTCGGTCAGCCCCAGCATTTT. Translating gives CASSLAGVGQPQHF. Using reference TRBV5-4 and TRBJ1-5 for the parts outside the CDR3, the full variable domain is ETGVTQSPTHLIKTRGQQVTLRCSSQSGHNTVSWYQQALGQGPQFIFQYYREEENGRGNFPPRFSGLQFPNYSSELNVNALELDDSALYLCASSLAGVGQPQHFGDGTRLSIL.

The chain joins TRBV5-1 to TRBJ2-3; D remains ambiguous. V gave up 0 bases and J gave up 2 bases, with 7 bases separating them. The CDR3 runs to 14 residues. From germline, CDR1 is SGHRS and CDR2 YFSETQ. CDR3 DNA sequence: TGCGCCAGCAGCTTGGAGGGTCTCACAGATACGCAGTATTTT. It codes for CASSLEGLTDTQYF.

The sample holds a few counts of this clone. DNA of the CDR3: TGTGCCTGGGGTCAGGGGTGGGAGACCCAGTACTTC. Amino acids: CAWGQGWETQYF. The chain employs TRBV30 and TRBJ2-5; D is perhaps TRBD1 (6 bases). Per the germline V gene, CDR1 is GTSNPN and CDR2 is SVGIG (reference sequence). The CDR3 covers 12 residues. V shed 5 bases and J shed 5 bases, with 12 bases lying between them. Full variable domain (missing parts from reference TRBV30 and TRBJ2-5): SQTIHQWPATLVQPVGSPLSLECTVEGTSNPNLYWYRQAAGRGLQLLFYSVGIGQISSEVPQNLSASRPQDRQFILSSKKLLLSDSGFYLCAWGQGWETQYFGPGTRLLVL.

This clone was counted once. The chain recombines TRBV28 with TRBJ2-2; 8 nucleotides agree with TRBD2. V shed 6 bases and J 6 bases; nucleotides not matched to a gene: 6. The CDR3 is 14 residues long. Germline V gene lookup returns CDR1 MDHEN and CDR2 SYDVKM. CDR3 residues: CASSPGLVSGELFF. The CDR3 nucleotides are TGTGCCAGCAGCCCGGGACTAGTGTCCGGGGAGCTGTTTTTT. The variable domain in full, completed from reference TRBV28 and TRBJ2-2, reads DVKVTQSSRYLVKRTGEKVFLECVQDMDHENMFWYRQDPGLGLRLIYFSYDVKMKEKGDIPEGYSVSREKKERFSLILESASTNQTSMYLCASSPGLVSGELFFGEGSRLTVL.

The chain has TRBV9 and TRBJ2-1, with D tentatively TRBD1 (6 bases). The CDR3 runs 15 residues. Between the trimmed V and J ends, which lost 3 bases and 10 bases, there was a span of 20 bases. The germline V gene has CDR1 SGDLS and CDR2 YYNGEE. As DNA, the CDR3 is TGTGCCAGCAGCGCCAGACAGGAGGCCCTTTCAGAGCAGTTCTTC. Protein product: CASSARQEALSEQFF.

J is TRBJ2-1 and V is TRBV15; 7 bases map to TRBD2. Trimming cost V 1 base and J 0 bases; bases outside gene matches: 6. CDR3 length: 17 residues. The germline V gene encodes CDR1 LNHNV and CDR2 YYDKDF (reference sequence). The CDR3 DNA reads TGTGCCACCAGCAGAGCCTTCGGGAGGAACTCCTACAATGAGCAGTTCTTC. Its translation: CATSRAFGRNSYNEQFF.

In nucleotides, the CDR3 is TGTGCCAGCGAACCGGGACAGGGGACAGATACGCAGTATTTT. It yields the protein CASEPGQGTDTQYF. The chain couples TRBV18 to TRBJ2-3; 10 nucleotides line up with TRBD1. The J segment lost 3 bases and the V segment lost 8 bases, leaving 5 bases of the junction unmatched. There are 14 residues in the CDR3. From germline, CDR1 is KGHSH and CDR2 LQKENI.

CDR3 sequence: CSVATSERADTQYF. The CDR3, as DNA: TGCAGCGTCGCGACTAGCGAGCGGGCAGATACGCAGTATTTT. This chain uses TRBV29-1 with TRBJ2-3; 8 nucleotides match TRBD2. Trimming took 6 bases from V and 4 from J; bases not matched to a gene: 9. Germline CDR1 is SQVTM and CDR2 is ANQGSEA. This CDR3 region has 14 residues.

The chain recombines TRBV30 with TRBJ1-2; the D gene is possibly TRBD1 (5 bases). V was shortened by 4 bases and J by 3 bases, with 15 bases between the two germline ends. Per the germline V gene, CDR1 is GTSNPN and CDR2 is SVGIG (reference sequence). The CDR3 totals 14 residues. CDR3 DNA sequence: TGTGCCTGGACTGACAGCCCTGCTGACTATGGCTACACCTTC. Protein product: CAWTDSPADYGYTF.

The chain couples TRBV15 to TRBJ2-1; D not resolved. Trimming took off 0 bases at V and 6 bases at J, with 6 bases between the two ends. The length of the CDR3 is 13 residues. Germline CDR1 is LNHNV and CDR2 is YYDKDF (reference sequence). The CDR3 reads CATSRDMSNEQFF. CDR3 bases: TGTGCCACCAGCAGAGATATGAGCAATGAGCAGTTCTTC.

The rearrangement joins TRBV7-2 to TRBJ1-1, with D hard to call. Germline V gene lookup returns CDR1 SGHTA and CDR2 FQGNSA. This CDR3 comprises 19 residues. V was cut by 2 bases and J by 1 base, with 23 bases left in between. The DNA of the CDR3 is TGTGCCAGCAGCTTAAGGCCCCCCGGGGTTGACTTTACGAACACTGAAGCTTTCTTT. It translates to CASSLRPPGVDFTNTEAFF.

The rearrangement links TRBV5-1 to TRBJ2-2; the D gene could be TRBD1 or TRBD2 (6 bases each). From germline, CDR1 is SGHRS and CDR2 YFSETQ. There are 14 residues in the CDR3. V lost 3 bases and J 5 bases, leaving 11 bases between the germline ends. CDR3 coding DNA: TGCGCCAGCAGCTCACAAGGGGGGACCGGGGAGCTGTTTTTT. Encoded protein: CASSSQGGTGELFF.

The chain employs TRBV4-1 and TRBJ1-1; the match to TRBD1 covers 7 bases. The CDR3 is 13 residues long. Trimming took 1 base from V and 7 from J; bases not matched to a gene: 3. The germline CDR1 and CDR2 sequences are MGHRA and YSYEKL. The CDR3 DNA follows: TGCGCCAGCAGCCAAGCAGGGGGGGTTGAAGCTTTCTTT. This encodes CASSQAGGVEAFF.

CDR3 nucleotide sequence: TGTGCCAGCAGCACAACTAGCGGGAGGGAGACCCAGTACTTC. Protein sequence: CASSTTSGRETQYF. V gene TRBV7-9 combines with J gene TRBJ2-5, with 12 bases lining up with TRBD2. The CDR3 extends over 14 amino acids. The junction had 3 bases not matched to a gene; V was cut back by 5 bases and J by 5 bases. The germline CDR1 and CDR2 sequences are SEHNR and FQNEAQ (reference sequence).

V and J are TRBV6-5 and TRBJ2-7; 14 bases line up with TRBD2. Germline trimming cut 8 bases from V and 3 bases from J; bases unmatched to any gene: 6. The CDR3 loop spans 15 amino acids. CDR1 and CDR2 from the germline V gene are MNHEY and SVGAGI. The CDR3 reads CASWRLAGGGYEQYF. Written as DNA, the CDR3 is TGTGCCAGCTGGAGACTAGCGGGGGGGGGCTACGAGCAGTACTTC.

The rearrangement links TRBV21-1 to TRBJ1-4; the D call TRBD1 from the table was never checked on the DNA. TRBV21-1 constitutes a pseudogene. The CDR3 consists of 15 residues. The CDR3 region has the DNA TGTGCCAGCAGCAACACAGACAGAACTAATGAAAAACTGTTTTTT. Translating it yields CASSNTDRTNEKLFF.

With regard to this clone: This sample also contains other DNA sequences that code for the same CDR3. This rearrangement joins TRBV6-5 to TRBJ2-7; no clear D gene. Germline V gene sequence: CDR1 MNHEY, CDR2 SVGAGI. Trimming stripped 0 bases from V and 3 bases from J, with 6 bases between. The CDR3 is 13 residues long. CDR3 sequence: CASSYSYSYEQYF. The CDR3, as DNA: TGTGCCAGCAGTTACTCGTACAGCTACGAGCAGTACTTC.

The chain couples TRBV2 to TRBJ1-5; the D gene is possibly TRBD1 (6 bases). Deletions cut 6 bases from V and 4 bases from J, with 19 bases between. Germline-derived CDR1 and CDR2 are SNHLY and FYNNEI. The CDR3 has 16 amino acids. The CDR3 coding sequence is TGTGCCAGCAGGCTTAGTAGGACAGCCGTAAATCAGCCCCAGCATTTT. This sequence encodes CASRLSRTAVNQPQHF. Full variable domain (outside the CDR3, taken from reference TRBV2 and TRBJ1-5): EPEVTQTPSHQVTQMGQEVILRCVPISNHLYFYWYRQILGQKVEFLVSFYNNEISEKSEIFDDQFSVERPDGSNFTLKIRSTKLEDSAMYFCASRLSRTAVNQPQHFGDGTRLSIL.

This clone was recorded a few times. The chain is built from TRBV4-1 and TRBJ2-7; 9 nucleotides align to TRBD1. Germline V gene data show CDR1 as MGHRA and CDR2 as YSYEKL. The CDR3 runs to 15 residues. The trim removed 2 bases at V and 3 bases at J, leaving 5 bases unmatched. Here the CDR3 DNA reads TGCGCCAGCAGCCAATCCTTGACAGGGGGCTACGAGCAGTACTTC. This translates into CASSQSLTGGYEQYF.

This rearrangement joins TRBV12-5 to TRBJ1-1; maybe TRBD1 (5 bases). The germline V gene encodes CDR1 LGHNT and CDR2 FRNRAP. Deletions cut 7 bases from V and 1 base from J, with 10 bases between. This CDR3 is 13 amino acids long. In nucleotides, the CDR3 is TGTGCTAGTGTGGGCGGGGGGAACACTGAAGCTTTCTTT. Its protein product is CASVGGGNTEAFF.

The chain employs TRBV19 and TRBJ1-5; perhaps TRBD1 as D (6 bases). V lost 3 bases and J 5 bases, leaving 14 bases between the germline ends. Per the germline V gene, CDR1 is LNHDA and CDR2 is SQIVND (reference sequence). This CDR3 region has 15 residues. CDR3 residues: CASSIGRGPDQPQHF. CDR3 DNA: TGTGCCAGTAGTATCGGGCGGGGGCCGGATCAGCCCCAGCATTTT.

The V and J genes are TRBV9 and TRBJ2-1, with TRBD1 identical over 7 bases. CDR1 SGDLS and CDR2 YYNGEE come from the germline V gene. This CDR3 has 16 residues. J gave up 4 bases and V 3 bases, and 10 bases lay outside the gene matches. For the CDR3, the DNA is TGTGCCAGCAGCGGAACAAGGGACAGATTATACAATGAGCAGTTCTTC. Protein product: CASSGTRDRLYNEQFF.

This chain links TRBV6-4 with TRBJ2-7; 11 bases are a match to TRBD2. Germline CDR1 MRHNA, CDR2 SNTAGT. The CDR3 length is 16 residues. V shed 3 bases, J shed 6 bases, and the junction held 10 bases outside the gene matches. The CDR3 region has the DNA TGTGCCAGCAGTGATGTGCTTAGCGGGAGGGCCTCCGAGCAGTACTTC. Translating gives CASSDVLSGRASEQYF.